The clone carrying this T cell receptor beta chain was seen only a few times. What it recognizes is unknown. This sample was included in a study of early stage breast cancer tumors. Findings of the study overall: In most of the 16 patients, blood comparison separated tumor from normal breast.

The germline gives CDR1 MNHNS, CDR2 SASEGT. Deletions cut 3 bases from V and 4 bases from J, with 13 bases between. The CDR3 covers 15 residues. The assay was immunoSEQ multiplex PCR, and TCRdb's table has in-frame clones only and misses some. The sample has 25,000 to 35,000 clones, roughly four fifths seen once. What was sequenced was blood. The TCR was taken from a person aged 40-50 years with breast cancer. The rearrangement uses TRBV6-1 and TRBJ1-3; TRBD1 might be the D (6 bases). This CDR3 reads CASSDQQGQGNTIYF. CDR3 bases: TGTGCCAGCAGTGACCAACAGGGCCAGGGAAACACCATATATTTT.